The 5 T cell receptor beta chains below come from one sample, sequenced in a study of blood T cell repertoires in COVID-19. The assay was immunoSEQ multiplex PCR, and TCRdb's table has in-frame clones only and misses some. Of roughly 100,000 clones listed, about nine tenths were seen once; the top ten hold roughly 1.9%. Sequencing was performed on peripheral blood. The receptor source for this set is a woman aged 50 to 65 with COVID-19, enrolled during active disease.

This chain connects TRBV11-2 to TRBJ2-7; D might be TRBD1 (5 bases). Germline V CDR1 and CDR2: SGHAT, FQNNGV. The length of the CDR3 is 14 residues. V dropped 1 base and J dropped 4 bases, with 11 bases sitting between them. DNA of the CDR3: TGTGCCAGCAGCTTAGCCAGGGCACTGTACGAGCAGTACTTC. This encodes CASSLARALYEQYF.

This clone occurred once. The chain links TRBV6-2 or TRBV6-3 to TRBJ2-3; 10 bases align to TRBD2. The CDR3 is 18 residues long. In germline, CDR1 is MNHEY, CDR2 SVGEGT. The ends lost 0 bases at V and 3 bases at J; junction bases unmatched: 9. CDR3 nucleotides: TGTGCCAGCAGTTACTCGGAGCGGGGGGGCCTAGGGACAGATACGCAGTATTTT. Protein sequence: CASSYSERGGLGTDTQYF.

The chain recombines TRBV6-1 with TRBJ1-6; tentatively, D is TRBD1 (5 bases). This CDR3 is built from 19 residues. Trimming left V 2 bases short and J 6 bases short, with 23 bases between. CDR1 is MNHNS, CDR2 SASEGT, per germline. The CDR3 sequence is CASSELPLPGLGLNSPLHF. Here the CDR3 DNA reads TGTGCCAGCAGTGAACTGCCCCTTCCGGGACTGGGGCTTAATTCACCCCTCCACTTT.

The V gene is TRBV29-1, the J gene TRBJ2-3; D is unresolved. The CDR3 extends over 13 amino acids. V lost 6 bases and J lost 6, with 16 bases in between. Germline V lookup: CDR1 SQVTM, CDR2 ANQGSEA. The CDR3 sequence is CSVSPFSADTQYF. CDR3 coding DNA: TGCAGCGTCTCACCCTTTTCCGCGGATACGCAGTATTTT.

This clone was observed a single time. In nucleotides, the CDR3 is TGTGCCAGCAGCCCGCCCCAGGGGCCCGTAAACACTGAAGCTTTCTTT. Translated, it gives CASSPPQGPVNTEAFF. This chain uses TRBV11-2 with TRBJ1-1, with TRBD1 as a possible D gene (6 bases). In germline, CDR1 is SGHAT, CDR2 FQNNGV. With 5 bases removed from V and 2 bases from J, the gap between germline ends came to 18 bases. This CDR3 region has 16 residues. Filled out from reference TRBV11-2 and TRBJ1-1, the complete variable domain reads EAGVAQSPRYKIIEKRQSVAFWCNPISGHATLYWYQQILGQGPKLLIQFQNNGVVDDSQLPKDRFSAERLKGVDSTLKIQPAKLEDSAVYLCASSPPQGPVNTEAFFGQGTRLTVV.